The 2 T cell receptor beta chains in this list originate from one sample, sequenced in a study of blood T cell repertoires in COVID-19. Data came from immunoSEQ multiplex PCR; TCRdb stores just in-frame clones and leaves some out. The sample lists fewer than 200,000 clones, approximately 84% occurring once. Source material: PBMCs or T cells enriched from blood (not recorded which). The origin of the receptors is a human donor with acute COVID-19. The donor label of this sample is uncertain.

V is TRBV24-1 and J is TRBJ1-2; TRBD1 might be the D (6 bases). Germline CDR1 reads KGHDR; CDR2 reads SFDVKD. Deletions cut 4 bases from V and 4 bases from J, with 12 bases between. The CDR3 length is 14 residues. For the CDR3, the DNA is TGTGCCACCAGTGACTACAGGGCCGGCTATGGCTACACCTTC. It yields the protein CATSDYRAGYGYTF.

The rearrangement links TRBV7-2 to TRBJ1-3, with TRBD1 identical over 9 bases. The CDR3 covers 14 residues. The ends lost 3 bases at V and 8 bases at J; junction bases unmatched: 5. Per germline, CDR1 SGHTA and CDR2 FQGNSA. The CDR3 region is CASSFDRGTDTIYF. CDR3 sequence (DNA): TGTGCCAGCAGCTTTGACAGGGGGACGGACACCATATATTTT.